The 32 T cell receptor beta chains below were found in one sample sequenced in a study of CD8+CD57+ T cells in acquired aplastic anemia. Patients included in sequencing had previously demonstrated CD8+CD57+ cell expansion by flow cytometry. Genomic DNA, serving as template, underwent TCR beta VDJ and CDR3 profiling. TCRdb called the reads again in MiXCR, with one record for every CDR3 protein. The sample yields around 430,000 distinct CDR3 sequences, over 25% seen once. The sample comprised sorted CD4+, CD8+, or CD8+CD57+ T cells (not recorded which) from PBMCs. These receptors were taken from a human donor with aplastic anemia.

This clonotype has a single count. The chain has TRBV27 and TRBJ1-3, with D unresolved. The germline gives CDR1 MNHEY, CDR2 SMNVEV (reference sequence). V shed 3 bases and J shed 6 bases, with 12 bases lying between them. CDR3 length: 14 residues. The CDR3 nucleotides read TGTGCCAGCAGTTTCGCGTCCCTCGCAAACACCATATATTTT. This gives the protein CASSFASLANTIYF.

This clonotype is a singleton in its sample. The J gene is TRBJ1-2, the V gene TRBV19; a weak D match, TRBD1 (5 bases). V lost 3 bases and J lost 4, with 15 bases in between. There are 15 residues in the CDR3. Per the germline V gene, CDR1 is LNHDA and CDR2 is SQIVND (reference sequence). The CDR3 region is CASSIRAVGAYGYTF. In nucleotides, the CDR3 is TGTGCCAGTAGTATTCGGGCAGTTGGGGCCTATGGCTACACCTTC.

The table lists this clonotype with a few counts. J is TRBJ1-1 and V is TRBV24-1; TRBD1 matches at 9 bases. V was clipped by 3 bases and J by 2 bases; unmatched bases: 6. From germline, CDR1 is KGHDR and CDR2 SFDVKD. The CDR3 consists of 16 residues. The CDR3 sequence: CATSDLTGGLNTEAFF. Written as DNA, the CDR3 is TGTGCCACCAGTGATCTTACAGGGGGCCTTAACACTGAAGCTTTCTTT.

This clonotype has just a few counts. The V and J genes are TRBV7-8 and TRBJ1-1; 8 positions match TRBD1. The germline CDR1 and CDR2 sequences are SGHVS and FQNEAQ. J lost 5 bases, V lost 5 bases, and 4 bases had no gene match. The CDR3 runs to 13 residues. CDR3 nucleotides: TGTGCCAGCAGCCCCAGGGGGCCAACTGAAGCTTTCTTT. Translation gives CASSPRGPTEAFF.

The V call is TRBV19, the J call TRBJ1-6; 9 bases match TRBD1. V dropped 4 bases and J dropped 10; count of bases not matched to a gene: 5. The CDR3 is 14 amino acids. Per germline, CDR1 LNHDA and CDR2 SQIVND (reference sequence). CDR3 residues: CASSTGQGMSPLHF. Written as DNA, the CDR3 is TGTGCCAGTAGTACAGGACAGGGGATGTCACCCCTCCACTTT.

Regarding this clonotype: Given a much more abundant clone one base away, this may be a read error. The chain is built from TRBV11-2 and TRBJ2-5, with 10 bases that match TRBD2. Germline V gene data show CDR1 as SGHAT and CDR2 as FQNNGV. The CDR3 contains 15 residues. CDR3 DNA sequence: TGTGCCAGCAGCTTAGCTAGCGGGGGCCAAGGGACCCAGTACTTC. It encodes CASSLASGGQGTQYF.

This clonotype showed up many times. V usage is TRBV24-1 and J usage is TRBJ2-2; no firm D call. Germline CDR1 reads KGHDR; CDR2 reads SFDVKD. V lost 5 bases and J lost 6, with 18 bases in between. This CDR3 comprises 16 residues. The CDR3 spells CATSASRATFSGELFF. CDR3 nucleotides: TGTGCCACCAGTGCCTCCCGGGCGACTTTTTCCGGGGAGCTGTTTTTT.

This clonotype was recorded a few times. This sequence joins TRBV27 and TRBJ1-5; 8 positions match TRBD1. The V gene's germline CDR1 is MNHEY and CDR2 SMNVEV (reference sequence). J lost 2 bases, V lost 2 bases, and 5 bases had no gene match. The CDR3 runs 16 residues. CDR3: CASSLIGQGGNQPQHF. CDR3 coding DNA: TGTGCCAGCAGTTTAATCGGACAGGGAGGCAATCAGCCCCAGCATTTT.

This clonotype was seen repeatedly, ten times or more. The CDR3 nucleotides read TGTGCCAGTAGTTCCCCTGGACAGCATGCCTACGAGCAGTACTTC. This sequence encodes CASSSPGQHAYEQYF. This chain uses TRBV19 with TRBJ2-7; D is perhaps TRBD1 (6 bases). This CDR3 contains 15 residues. Germline-derived CDR1 and CDR2 are LNHDA and SQIVND (reference sequence). V lost 5 bases, J lost 2 bases, and 16 bases lay in between.

The V gene is TRBV28, the J gene TRBJ1-6; 7 bases match TRBD1. CDR1 is MDHEN, CDR2 SYDVKM, per germline. V was clipped by 5 bases and J by 9 bases; unmatched bases: 7. The CDR3 is 14 amino acids. The CDR3 loop is CASSISGGGSPLHF. In nucleotides, the CDR3 is TGTGCCAGCAGTATATCAGGGGGAGGTTCACCCCTCCACTTT. The variable domain in full, completed from reference TRBV28 and TRBJ1-6, reads DVKVTQSSRYLVKRTGEKVFLECVQDMDHENMFWYRQDPGLGLRLIYFSYDVKMKEKGDIPEGYSVSREKKERFSLILESASTNQTSMYLCASSISGGGSPLHFGNGTRLTVT.

This clonotype appeared many times. The gene calls are TRBV2 and TRBJ2-3, with TRBD2 matching 7 bases. The germline V gene has CDR1 SNHLY and CDR2 FYNNEI. Trimming took 10 bases from V and 6 from J; bases not matched to a gene: 13. The CDR3 spans 14 residues. The CDR3 protein is CAISSGTTSDTQYF. The CDR3 region has the DNA TGTGCCATTTCATCCGGGACTACCTCCGATACGCAGTATTTT.

This rearrangement joins TRBV6-5 to TRBJ1-2; perhaps TRBD1 as D (6 bases). The CDR3 spans 12 residues. V lost 4 bases, J lost 8 bases, and 11 bases lay in between. Germline-derived CDR1 and CDR2 are MNHEY and SVGAGI. DNA of the CDR3: TGTGCCAGCAGTTCGGACAGTAGGGGCTACACCTTC. It yields the protein CASSSDSRGYTF.

The sample holds many counts of this clonotype. This chain's CDR3 is CASTSGQRGQETQYF. The CDR3 nucleotides are TGTGCCAGCACCTCAGGGCAGCGGGGACAAGAGACCCAGTACTTC. V gene TRBV7-2 combines with J gene TRBJ2-5, with 7 bases lining up with TRBD2. J gave up 2 bases and V 7 bases, and 10 bases lay outside the gene matches. The germline CDR1 and CDR2 sequences are SGHTA and FQGNSA. The CDR3 loop spans 15 amino acids. Combining the CDR3 with reference TRBV7-2 and TRBJ2-5 gives the whole variable domain GAGVSQSPSNKVTEKGKDVELRCDPISGHTALYWYRQSLGQGLEFLIYFQGNSAPDKSGLPSDRFSAERTGGSVSTLTIQRTQQEDSAVYLCASTSGQRGQETQYFGPGTRLLVL.

This clonotype appeared many times. CDR3 bases: TGCAGCGTGAGGGGGGGTCCCTACGAGCAGTACTTC. Protein product: CSVRGGPYEQYF. The rearrangement uses TRBV29-1 and TRBJ2-7, with D possibly matching TRBD2 (7 bases). Germline assignment: CDR1 SQVTM and CDR2 ANQGSEA. With 6 bases removed from V and 2 bases from J, the gap between germline ends came to 11 bases. The CDR3 spans 12 residues.

V usage is TRBV28 and J usage is TRBJ1-2, with 8 bases that match TRBD1. The CDR3 runs 13 residues. The J segment lost 6 bases and the V segment lost 6 bases, leaving 6 bases of the junction unmatched. Germline loops: CDR1 MDHEN, CDR2 SYDVKM. CDR3 sequence (DNA): TGTGCCAGCAGGACGGCAGGGGGCGATGGCTACACCTTC. Amino acids: CASRTAGGDGYTF.

This clonotype was counted ten times or more. J is TRBJ2-7 and V is TRBV5-1; the D is unclear. V was pared by 0 bases and J by 5 bases, with 12 bases between. The germline gives CDR1 SGHRS, CDR2 YFSETQ. This CDR3 has 14 amino acids. The CDR3 sequence: CASSLADPGDEQYF. DNA for the CDR3: TGCGCCAGCAGCTTGGCGGACCCAGGTGACGAGCAGTACTTC.

Points on this clonotype: With a much larger clone just one base away, this may be a read error. Without the conserved terminal phenylalanine or tryptophan, this CDR3 likely stems from a read error. The chain links TRBV19 to TRBJ2-5; TRBD1 might be the D (6 bases). The CDR3 loop spans 11 amino acids. Trimming stripped 10 bases from V and 5 bases from J, with 11 bases between. Germline V gene lookup returns CDR1 LNHDA and CDR2 SQIVND (reference sequence). The CDR3 reads CATGQSETQYS. Written as DNA, the CDR3 is TGTGCCACAGGACAGTCGGAGACCCAGTACTCC.

To note about this clonotype: A read error may produce the germline difference seen at one junction end. The chain is built from TRBV4-3 and TRBJ2-7; no clear D. CDR3 length: 14 residues. Germline CDR1 LGHNA, CDR2 YSLEER. The CDR3 nucleotides read TGCGCGAGCAACGGGCCCGAATTTTCCTACGAGCAGTACTTC. It encodes CASNGPEFSYEQYF.

The CDR3 coding sequence is TGTGCCAGCAGCTTGTCGGCAGGGGTGGGGAACACCATATATTTT. Amino acids: CASSLSAGVGNTIYF. The J gene is TRBJ1-3, the V gene TRBV5-6; the D gene is possibly TRBD1 (6 bases). Trimming removed 1 base from V and 7 bases from J, with 15 bases in between. The CDR3 runs to 15 residues. In germline, CDR1 is SGHDT, CDR2 YYEEEE.

The chain recombines TRBV10-3 with TRBJ1-6; 9 bases line up with TRBD1. Losses at the gene ends were 6 bases for V and 5 bases for J; bases not matched to a gene: 8. Per the germline V gene, CDR1 is ENHRY and CDR2 is SYGVKD. The CDR3 extends over 16 amino acids. In DNA, the CDR3 is TGTGCCATCAGGGATTGGGACAGGGAGGATAATTCACCCCTCCACTTT. Amino acid sequence: CAIRDWDREDNSPLHF.

V is TRBV20-1 and J is TRBJ2-2, with D perhaps matching TRBD2 (7 bases). V was shortened by 3 bases and J by 2 bases, with 16 bases between the two germline ends. From germline, CDR1 is DFQATT and CDR2 SNEGSKA (reference sequence). The CDR3 consists of 16 residues. CDR3 DNA sequence: TGCAGTGCTAGTCGGGGGGCTGGGTTTAACACCGGGGAGCTGTTTTTT. This gives the protein CSASRGAGFNTGELFF.

V and J are TRBV7-9 and TRBJ1-1, with 7 nucleotides matching TRBD1. Trimming took 6 bases from V and 4 from J; bases not matched to a gene: 8. This CDR3 comprises 14 residues. CDR1 SEHNR and CDR2 FQNEAQ come from the germline V gene (reference sequence). The CDR3: CASSPTGRPTEAFF. CDR3 nucleotide sequence: TGTGCCAGCAGTCCGACAGGGAGACCCACTGAAGCTTTCTTT.

This clonotype appeared many times. This chain connects TRBV7-2 to TRBJ1-2, with D unresolved. This CDR3 spans 15 amino acids. CDR1 is SGHTA and CDR2 is FQGNSA in the germline V gene. V shed 4 bases and J shed 12 bases, with 24 bases lying between them. DNA of the CDR3: TGTGCCAGCAGCTCGATTGGCGTTCCCCCCGAACGCCACACCTTC. Amino acid sequence: CASSSIGVPPERHTF.

At least ten counts were recorded for this clonotype. The V gene is TRBV10-1, the J gene TRBJ1-1; no clear D. Trimming shortened V by 0 bases and J by 7 bases, and 9 bases separated the two germline ends. The CDR3 extends over 13 amino acids. Germline V gene lookup returns CDR1 WNHNN and CDR2 SYGVQD (reference sequence). Here the CDR3 reads CASSESPTREAFF. The DNA for the CDR3 is TGCGCCAGCAGTGAGTCCCCGACACGTGAAGCTTTCTTT.

Note on this clonotype: One end of the junction varies from germline; a read error may be responsible. The rearrangement joins TRBV5-6 to TRBJ1-5; perhaps TRBD1 as D (6 bases). This CDR3 has 13 residues. Germline lookup yields CDR1 SGHDT and CDR2 YYEEEE. The CDR3 DNA sequence: TGTGCCAGCAGTTCAGGGGTTGGACAGCTCCAGCATTTT. Its protein is CASSSGVGQLQHF.

This clonotype was observed a few times. The chain employs TRBV25-1 and TRBJ2-1; TRBD2 matches at 7 bases. CDR1 and CDR2 from the germline V gene are MGHDK and SYGVNS. Trimming at V came to 6 bases and at J to 3 bases, leaving 14 bases not matched to a gene. The CDR3 totals 17 residues. The CDR3, as DNA: TGTGCCAGCAGCTTACGGATCGGGACTACCATCTACAATGAGCAGTTCTTC. Protein sequence: CASSLRIGTTIYNEQFF.

This clonotype has a count of ten or more. The chain employs TRBV20-1 and TRBJ2-7; no firm D call. Trimming stripped 2 bases from V and 5 bases from J, with 10 bases between. Germline lookup yields CDR1 DFQATT and CDR2 SNEGSKA (reference sequence). This CDR3 is 12 amino acids long. This CDR3 is CSARSFPDEQYF. CDR3 DNA: TGCAGTGCTAGATCCTTTCCGGACGAGCAGTACTTC.

V usage is TRBV24-1 and J usage is TRBJ1-2; D possibly corresponds to TRBD1 (6 bases). The CDR3 has 15 amino acids. CDR1 and CDR2 (germline): KGHDR, SFDVKD. Trimming removed 8 bases from V and 7 bases from J, with 22 bases in between. CDR3 amino acids: CATTSSSTGIPGYTF. The CDR3 bases are TGTGCCACCACGAGCAGTAGCACAGGGATCCCTGGCTACACCTTC.

The rearrangement links TRBV30 to TRBJ2-7; weak D call: TRBD1 (5 bases). This CDR3 comprises 14 residues. The V end was cut by 5 bases, the J end by 5 bases, with 19 bases between. Germline V gene data show CDR1 as GTSNPN and CDR2 as SVGIG (reference sequence). The chain's CDR3 is CAWARYRSSNEQYF. DNA for the CDR3: TGTGCCTGGGCAAGATACAGGTCTTCCAACGAGCAGTACTTC.

The V call is TRBV20-1, the J call TRBJ2-3, with D tentatively TRBD2 (6 bases). Germline V gene sequence: CDR1 DFQATT, CDR2 SNEGSKA (reference sequence). V was pared by 4 bases and J by 1 base, with 12 bases between. The CDR3 length is 14 residues. This CDR3 is CSATTSFGTDTQYF. CDR3 in DNA: TGCAGTGCTACAACTAGCTTCGGCACAGATACGCAGTATTTT.

The chain carries TRBV20-1 and TRBJ1-2, with 7 bases identical to TRBD1. Germline-derived CDR1 and CDR2 are DFQATT and SNEGSKA (reference sequence). V was clipped by 5 bases and J by 6 bases; unmatched bases: 6. The CDR3 runs to 12 residues. The CDR3 DNA reads as TGCAGTGCTGACAAACAGGGGAATGGCTACACCTTC. Translation: CSADKQGNGYTF.

This clonotype was counted a few times. This chain joins TRBV2 and TRBJ2-1; 12 bases align to TRBD2. From germline, CDR1 is SNHLY and CDR2 FYNNEI. This CDR3 comprises 15 residues. The J segment lost 7 bases and the V segment lost 6 bases, leaving 7 bases of the junction unmatched. The CDR3 coding sequence is TGTGCCAGCAGGGCACTAGCGGGGGGATCAAATGAGCAGTTCTTC. Translation: CASRALAGGSNEQFF.